These 21 T cell receptor beta chains share one sample of origin, sequenced in a study of Tregs in tolerant kidney transplant recipients. Data came from immunoSEQ multiplex PCR; TCRdb stores just in-frame clones and leaves some out. Its table lists about 30,000 clones. The sequences come from CD8+ T cells from blood, collected before the transplant. The receptors shown here come from a human donor who received a combined kidney and bone marrow transplant.

About this clone: The CDR3 end is not reached by the read, which stops 3 residues before it; the germline J gene fills it in. J is TRBJ2-1 and V is TRBV7-9; 8 positions match TRBD2. This CDR3 region has 15 residues. Germline values: CDR1 SEHNR, CDR2 FQNEAQ (reference sequence). The junction had 3 bases not matched to a gene; V was cut back by 3 bases and J by 2 bases. CDR3 DNA (partial): TGTGCCAGCAGCTTGCGGGAGGCGACCTACAATGAG. This codes for CASSLREATYNE. The complete CDR3 reads CASSLREATYNEQFF.

With regard to this clone: The CDR3 end is not reached by the read, which stops 3 residues before it; the germline J gene fills it in. The chain has TRBV30 and TRBJ2-7; TRBD1 matches at 8 bases. The CDR3 is 13 amino acids. V trimming: 1 base; J trimming: 5 bases; junction bases outside the gene matches: 4. Per germline, CDR1 GTSNPN and CDR2 SVGIG (reference sequence). CDR3 DNA, as far as it was read: TGTGCCTGGAGTGCTGACAGGGGAAACGAG. Its protein product is CAWSADRGNE. The CDR3, in full, reads CAWSADRGNEQYF.

The CDR3 here is CASSLGPPYEQYF. The DNA read from the CDR3 is TGTGCCAGTTCCCTAGGTCCCCCCTACGAG. J is TRBJ2-7 and V is TRBV19; unclear D gene. The read terminates 3 residues ahead of where the CDR3 ends, so the germline J gene completes it. V lost 8 bases and J 2 bases, leaving 13 bases between the germline ends. The CDR3 has 13 residues. CDR1 is LNHDA, CDR2 SQIVND, per germline (reference sequence).

Details on this clone: The read terminates 3 residues ahead of where the CDR3 ends, so the germline J gene completes it. The chain recombines TRBV5-1 with TRBJ2-2; 14 nucleotides align to TRBD2. V was clipped by 5 bases and J by 4 bases; unmatched bases: 4. Germline-derived CDR1 and CDR2 are SGHRS and YFSETQ. The CDR3 is 16 residues long. This CDR3 reads CASSWGLAGATGELFF. The CDR3 bases that were read are TGCGCCAGCAGTTGGGGACTAGCGGGAGCCACCGGGGAG.

On this clone: The read gets to within 3 residues of the CDR3 end, and the germline J gene fills in the rest. The J gene is TRBJ2-1, the V gene TRBV14, with D possibly matching TRBD2 (6 bases). CDR3 size: 14 residues. Germline-derived CDR1 and CDR2 are SGHDN and FVKESK. Trimming left V 0 bases short and J 9 bases short, with 12 bases between. The CDR3 sequence: CASSQERGKGEQFF. The sequenced part of the CDR3 DNA is TGTGCCAGCAGCCAAGAACGCGGGAAGGGTGAG.

Concerning this clone itself: The read ends 3 residues shy of where the CDR3 ends; the end is completed using the germline J gene. V gene TRBV28 combines with J gene TRBJ1-1; maybe TRBD1 (6 bases). The germline CDR1 and CDR2 sequences are MDHEN and SYDVKM. CDR3 length: 11 amino acids. Trimming left V 8 bases short and J 6 bases short, with 10 bases between. CDR3 DNA, as far as it was read: TGTGCCAGCTGCAGGACAGCTGAA. Translation gives CASCRTAE. The CDR3, in full, reads CASCRTAEAFF.

With respect to this clone: The read terminates 3 residues ahead of where the CDR3 ends, so the germline J gene completes it. This chain uses TRBV19 with TRBJ2-7, with 9 bases matching TRBD2. Unmatched junction bases numbered 7, after V lost 1 base and J lost 6 bases. CDR1 is LNHDA and CDR2 is SQIVND in the germline V gene (reference sequence). This CDR3 region has 15 residues. The CDR3 sequence: CASSIASGNLPEQYF. The DNA read from the CDR3 is TGTGCCAGTAGTATAGCTAGCGGGAACCTCCCCGAG.

Worth noting for this clone: The read is 3 residues too short to cover the CDR3 end, so that end is filled in from the germline J gene. V and J are TRBV5-1 and TRBJ2-7, with 9 bases that match TRBD1. This CDR3 region has 17 residues. V shed 4 bases and J 2 bases; nucleotides not matched to a gene: 13. CDR1 SGHRS and CDR2 YFSETQ come from the germline V gene. The CDR3: CASSGTGPVKPTYEQYF. CDR3 bases read: TGCGCCAGCAGCGGGACAGGGCCCGTCAAACCAACCTACGAG.

A word on this clone: Read coverage stops 3 residues before the CDR3 terminus; the germline J gene supplies the remainder. This chain connects TRBV5-1 to TRBJ2-7; a possible D gene is TRBD1 (5 bases). There are 15 residues in the CDR3. The V end lost 4 bases, the J end lost 2 bases, and 16 bases lay between the germline ends. CDR1 and CDR2 from the germline V gene are SGHRS and YFSETQ. CDR3 sequence: CASSLERTPTYEQYF. The CDR3 bases that were read are TGCGCCAGCAGCCTGGAACGGACACCTACCTACGAG.

As for this clone: The read comes to an end 3 residues before the CDR3 does, leaving the germline J gene to fill in the end. V gene TRBV19 combines with J gene TRBJ2-7, with 9 bases lining up with TRBD1. Germline values: CDR1 LNHDA, CDR2 SQIVND (reference sequence). V lost 5 bases, J lost 3 bases, and 2 bases stayed unmatched. The CDR3 spans 13 residues. The covered CDR3 bases are TGTGCCAGTAGTGTGACAGGGGGCTACGAG. Encoded protein: CASSVTGGYE. The CDR3 in its entirety is CASSVTGGYEQYF.

Concerning this clone itself: The CDR3 end is not reached by the read, which stops 3 residues before it; the germline J gene fills it in. V usage is TRBV27 and J usage is TRBJ2-3; D not certain. The CDR3 sequence is 14 residues long. The V end was cut by 4 bases, the J end by 2 bases, with 10 bases between. Germline V gene sequence: CDR1 MNHEY, CDR2 SMNVEV (reference sequence). CDR3: CASSSVAVTDTQYF. The covered CDR3 bases are TGTGCCAGCAGTTCCGTTGCGGTCACAGATACG.

On this clone itself: The read ends 3 residues before the CDR3 terminus; that terminus is restored from the germline J gene. The chain uses TRBV7-6 and TRBJ2-7; the D is unclear. Germline CDR1 SGHVS, CDR2 FNYEAQ. Trimming took 4 bases from V and 3 from J, leaving 7 bases between them. The CDR3 extends over 12 amino acids. CDR3 protein: CASSSDNYEQYF. The CDR3 bases that were read are TGTGCCAGCAGCTCAGACAACTACGAG.

Comments on this clone: Coverage ceases 3 residues before the CDR3 finishes, and the germline J gene fills in the end. The V and J genes are TRBV18 and TRBJ2-1; the D gene is possibly TRBD1 (6 bases). This CDR3 is built from 16 residues. Deletions cut 3 bases from V and 2 bases from J, with 14 bases between. CDR1 KGHSH and CDR2 LQKENI come from the germline V gene. Partial CDR3 DNA: TGTGCCAGCTCACCGGGTGCTGGGGGCACCTACAATGAG. Its translation: CASSPGAGGTYNE. The whole CDR3 reads CASSPGAGGTYNEQFF.

Details on this clone: The read gets to within 3 residues of the CDR3 end, and the germline J gene fills in the rest. J is TRBJ1-2 and V is TRBV19; D ambiguous. Germline CDR1 LNHDA, CDR2 SQIVND (reference sequence). This CDR3 spans 13 amino acids. Trimming took 10 bases from V and 2 from J, leaving 14 bases between them. The CDR3 bases that were read are TGTGCCACCCTCCTTACCGGGAACTATGGC. Translating gives CATLLTGNYG. The full CDR3 protein is CATLLTGNYGYTF.

Concerning this clone: The read terminates 3 residues ahead of where the CDR3 ends, so the germline J gene completes it. The chain has TRBV7-8 and TRBJ1-2; 9 nucleotides align to TRBD1. Trimming at V came to 1 base and at J to 4 bases, leaving 4 bases not matched to a gene. Germline V gene sequence: CDR1 SGHVS, CDR2 FQNEAQ. CDR3 length: 15 residues. The covered CDR3 bases are TGTGCCAGCAGCTTAGGACAGGGGGGGAGCTATGGC. The encoded protein is CASSLGQGGSYG. The whole CDR3 region reads CASSLGQGGSYGYTF.

With regard to this clone: The read ends 3 residues early relative to the CDR3; the germline J gene fills the gap. This chain links TRBV19 with TRBJ2-2, with D unclear. Per the germline V gene, CDR1 is LNHDA and CDR2 is SQIVND (reference sequence). The V and J ends lost 10 bases and 3 bases respectively, with 6 bases between them. CDR3 length: 11 residues. The sequenced part of the CDR3 DNA is TGTGCCACTTATTACACCGGGGAG. It codes for CATYYTGE. The complete CDR3 sequence is CATYYTGELFF.

Concerning this clone: The read comes to an end 3 residues before the CDR3 does, leaving the germline J gene to fill in the end. The chain employs TRBV30 and TRBJ1-2; TRBD1 is a possible D gene (6 bases). Germline V gene data show CDR1 as GTSNPN and CDR2 as SVGIG (reference sequence). V was cut by 4 bases and J by 4 bases, with 13 bases left in between. The CDR3 covers 13 residues. The sequenced CDR3 bases are TGTGCCTGGAACAAAGTAGGGGGCTATGGC. It encodes CAWNKVGGYG. The whole CDR3 protein is CAWNKVGGYGYTF. Supplemented by reference TRBV30 and TRBJ1-2, the full variable domain reads SQTIHQWPATLVQPVGSPLSLECTVEGTSNPNLYWYRQAAGRGLQLLFYSVGIGQISSEVPQNLSASRPQDRQFILSSKKLLLSDSGFYLCAWNKVGGYGYTFGSGTRLTVV.

In regard to this clone: The read terminates 3 residues ahead of where the CDR3 ends, so the germline J gene completes it. The rearrangement uses TRBV18 and TRBJ2-7; 8 bases line up with TRBD1. J gave up 1 base and V 4 bases, and 6 bases lay outside the gene matches. The CDR3 totals 15 residues. Germline CDR1 KGHSH, CDR2 LQKENI. The part of the CDR3 DNA that was read is TGTGCCAGCTCACTGAGGCGACAGGGGTCCTACGAG. This encodes CASSLRRQGSYE. The whole CDR3 reads CASSLRRQGSYEQYF.

With regard to this clone: The CDR3 end lies 3 residues beyond the end of the read and is filled in from the germline J gene. The chain combines TRBV30 with TRBJ1-1, with TRBD1 as a possible D gene (6 bases). V was cut by 0 bases and J by 4 bases, with 15 bases left in between. The CDR3 loop spans 15 amino acids. Germline CDR1 reads GTSNPN; CDR2 reads SVGIG (reference sequence). CDR3 bases read: TGTGCCTGGAGTGTAGGGGGGGGACGAAGCACTGAA. This gives the protein CAWSVGGGRSTE. The entire CDR3 reads CAWSVGGGRSTEAFF. Full variable domain (remainder filled in from reference TRBV30 and TRBJ1-1): SQTIHQWPATLVQPVGSPLSLECTVEGTSNPNLYWYRQAAGRGLQLLFYSVGIGQISSEVPQNLSASRPQDRQFILSSKKLLLSDSGFYLCAWSVGGGRSTEAFFGQGTRLTVV.

A note on this clone: The read comes to an end 3 residues before the CDR3 does, leaving the germline J gene to fill in the end. This chain joins TRBV20-1 and TRBJ2-7, with 12 bases that match TRBD1. CDR3 length equals 16 residues. Looked up from germline, CDR1 is DFQATT and CDR2 is SNEGSKA (reference sequence). The V and J ends lost 4 bases and 3 bases, in that order; junction bases with no gene match: 10. CDR3: CSAKPRDRGLFYEQYF. Partial CDR3 DNA: TGCAGTGCTAAACCCCGGGACAGGGGGCTGTTCTACGAG.

This clone registers medium-sized (0.01 to 0.1%) by frequency. The CDR3 is cut off 3 residues early in the read; its end comes from the germline J gene. The chain uses TRBV7-3 and TRBJ2-7; 9 positions match TRBD1. After removal of 5 bases from V and 2 bases from J, the junction contained 13 bases not matched to a gene. The CDR3 sequence is 17 residues long. In germline, CDR1 is SGHTA, CDR2 FQGTGA. The CDR3 here is CASSPLLRDRETYEQYF. The part of the CDR3 DNA that was read is TGTGCCAGCAGCCCCTTACTCAGGGACAGGGAGACCTACGAG.